The rows below give T cell receptor beta chains drawn from one sample of a study of blood T cell repertoires in COVID-19. Profiling relied on immunoSEQ multiplex PCR, and the TCRdb table lists in-frame clones only, not all of them. The table includes about 99,000 clones, nearly 85% detected once. Sequencing was performed on peripheral blood. Receptor source: a human donor in a cohort sampled during active or convalescent COVID-19. CDR3s include the opening cysteine and the closing phenylalanine or tryptophan. D genes are given only for firm matches. The size entry is marked missing in some rows and otherwise reads once, few, many or a size class.

V,size,D,J,CDR3,DNA
TRBV7-9,once,TRBD1,TRBJ1-6,CASGQGQSPLHF,TGTGCCAGCGGACAGGGGCAATCACCCCTCCACTTT
TRBV6-5,-,-,TRBJ2-5,CAPAGRETQYF,TGTGCCCCTGCAGGGCGGGAGACCCAGTACTTC
TRBV6-4,once,TRBD2,TRBJ2-3,CASSAAGGATDTQYF,TGTGCCAGCAGCGCAGCGGGGGGGGCGACAGATACGCAGTATTTT
TRBV11-2,-,-,TRBJ1-1,CASRLRRGGAAFF,TGTGCCAGCAGATTAAGGAGGGGTGGAGCGGCTTTCTTT
TRBV7-3,-,TRBD1,TRBJ2-2,CASSESGTGGTGELFF,TGTGCCAGCAGCGAATCCGGGACAGGGGGGACCGGGGAGCTGTTTTTT
TRBV23-1,-,-,TRBJ1-1,CASSQTTEGTEAFF,TGCGCCAGCAGTCAAACTACTGAGGGCACTGAAGCTTTCTTT
TRBV5-4,-,-,TRBJ1-6,CASSIDTGDNSPLHF,TGTGCCAGCAGTATAGATACAGGAGATAATTCACCCCTCCACTTT
TRBV21-1,-,-,TRBJ2-7,CASTSGRGNEQYF,TGTGCCAGCACCTCAGGGAGGGGGAACGAGCAGTACTTC
TRBV5-1,once,-,TRBJ1-4,CASSSNGVRDEKLFF,TGCGCCAGCAGCTCCAACGGGGTGAGGGATGAAAAACTGTTTTTT
TRBV5-1,-,-,TRBJ1-3,CASSFMAGGTGNTIYF,TGCGCCAGCAGCTTCATGGCCGGAGGAACTGGAAACACCATATATTTT
TRBV6-5,-,-,TRBJ1-4,CASSYAFNEKLFF,TGTGCCAGCAGTTACGCGTTCAATGAAAAACTGTTTTTT
TRBV11-2,-,TRBD2,TRBJ2-2,CASRPGTRVSGELFF,TGTGCCAGCAGGCCCGGGACTAGGGTGTCCGGGGAGCTGTTTTTT